These 20 T cell receptor beta chains were sequenced from one sample in a study of beta chain features in type 1 diabetes. Whole-study results and caveats: Type 1 diabetes patients had moderately but significantly shorter TCRB CDR3s in all four CD4+ subsets.

Expressed TCRB transcripts were sequenced because the isolated RNA had all been reverse transcribed beforehand. The assay was immunoSEQ multiplex PCR, and TCRdb's table has in-frame clones only and misses some. Of around 240,000 clones detected, roughly 16% appear once; the ten largest clones hold approximately 0.086%. No cognate antigen is known for these TCRs. The sequenced sample consisted of naive CD4+ T cells from blood. These receptor sequences come from a man aged 25 to 40 with type 1 diabetes.

The rearrangement joins TRBV29-1 to TRBJ2-5; D possibly corresponds to TRBD2 (6 bases). The V and J ends lost 7 bases and 5 bases respectively, with 17 bases between them. The CDR3 has 13 amino acids. CDR1 and CDR2 (germline): SQVTM, ANQGSEA. The DNA for the CDR3 is TGCAGCGCCGCGCGATCCGGGAGTGAGACCCAGTACTTC. This gives the protein CSAARSGSETQYF.

This clone was counted a few times. The rearrangement links TRBV4-1 to TRBJ2-1, with D hard to call. The CDR3 totals 15 residues. V lost 1 base and J lost 4, with 11 bases in between. The germline V gene has CDR1 MGHRA and CDR2 YSYEKL. The CDR3: CASSQVTHGYNEQFF. For the CDR3, the DNA is TGCGCCAGCAGCCAAGTTACTCATGGTTACAATGAGCAGTTCTTC.

This clone appeared a few times. The rearrangement uses TRBV27 and TRBJ2-1, with D tentatively TRBD1 (5 bases). The germline CDR1 and CDR2 sequences are MNHEY and SMNVEV (reference sequence). V was shortened by 4 bases and J by 0 bases, with 10 bases between the two germline ends. This CDR3 spans 15 amino acids. The CDR3 coding sequence is TGTGCCAGCAGTTACAGGAGAAGCTCCTACAATGAGCAGTTCTTC. Translating gives CASSYRRSSYNEQFF.

The rearrangement uses TRBV7-9 and TRBJ2-5, with D perhaps TRBD2 (5 bases). In germline, CDR1 is SEHNR, CDR2 FQNEAQ (reference sequence). V gave up 1 base and J gave up 5 bases, with 11 bases separating them. The CDR3 length is 14 residues. The CDR3: CASSLGPTGETQYF. CDR3 DNA: TGTGCCAGCAGCTTAGGACCGACGGGGGAGACCCAGTACTTC.

On this clone itself: Other DNA sequences in the same sample also yield this CDR3. The CDR3 is CASSVAASSYNEQFF. The DNA for the CDR3 is TGTGCCAGCAGCGTCGCGGCTAGCTCCTACAATGAGCAGTTCTTC. The chain is built from TRBV9 and TRBJ2-1; unclear D gene. Per the germline V gene, CDR1 is SGDLS and CDR2 is YYNGEE. Trimming took 2 bases from V and 0 from J, leaving 9 bases between them. This CDR3 has 15 amino acids.

The sample holds a few counts of this clone. The chain uses TRBV14 and TRBJ2-5; D gene ambiguous. The CDR3 has 13 residues. Trimming removed 1 base at V and 5 bases at J, with 8 bases between. Germline assignment: CDR1 SGHDN and CDR2 FVKESK. The CDR3 sequence: CASSQAVPETQYF. The CDR3 bases are TGTGCCAGCAGCCAAGCAGTTCCGGAGACCCAGTACTTC.

The chain links TRBV7-9 to TRBJ1-1; D remains ambiguous. The germline CDR1 and CDR2 sequences are SEHNR and FQNEAQ (reference sequence). CDR3 length: 13 residues. Trimming stripped 7 bases from V and 1 base from J, with 10 bases between. CDR3 DNA sequence: TGTGCCAGCAACGGCGCCGGGAACACTGAAGCTTTCTTT. This encodes CASNGAGNTEAFF.

Comments on this clone: Other DNA sequences in this specimen translate into the identical CDR3. This rearrangement joins TRBV2 to TRBJ2-5; D unclear. CDR3 length: 10 residues. The V gene's germline CDR1 is SNHLY and CDR2 FYNNEI. V was clipped by 8 bases and J by 3 bases, with 4 bases between them. In DNA form, the CDR3 reads TGTGCCAGCTCGGAAGAGACCCAGTACTTC. Protein product: CASSEETQYF.

The J gene is TRBJ2-6, the V gene TRBV5-6; 7 bases are shared with TRBD1. The V and J ends lost 4 bases and 2 bases, in that order; junction bases with no gene match: 9. The CDR3 has 17 residues. CDR1 and CDR2 from the germline V gene are SGHDT and YYEEEE. CDR3 region: CASSLTIDRAGANVLTF. DNA for the CDR3: TGTGCCAGCAGCCTTACGATTGACAGGGCTGGGGCCAACGTCCTGACTTTC.

The chain has TRBV30 and TRBJ2-1; D is undetermined. Germline V gene lookup returns CDR1 GTSNPN and CDR2 SVGIG (reference sequence). This CDR3 region has 11 residues. Trimming pared 2 bases from V and 6 bases from J, leaving 5 bases between. The CDR3, as DNA: TGTGCCTGGAGTACCGCCAATGAGCAGTTCTTC. This sequence encodes CAWSTANEQFF.

The DNA of the CDR3 is TGCAGCGTTGTTGAGGTGGCTAGCGGACCTTACAATGAGCAGTTCTTC. The encoded protein is CSVVEVASGPYNEQFF. The gene calls are TRBV29-1 and TRBJ2-1, with TRBD2 matching over 7 bases. The CDR3 totals 16 residues. With V trimmed by 4 bases and J by 4 bases, 13 bases remained unmatched. In germline, CDR1 is SQVTM, CDR2 ANQGSEA.

V is TRBV23-1 and J is TRBJ2-7; unclear D gene. TRBV23-1 is flagged as an ORF with uncertain function. V lost 6 bases and J lost 5, with 14 bases in between. The CDR3 has 13 amino acids. CDR3 amino acids: CASSLRPPNEQYF. The CDR3 DNA sequence: TGCGCCAGCAGCCTCCGGCCCCCCAACGAGCAGTACTTC.

The rearrangement uses TRBV27 and TRBJ1-1; D is possibly TRBD1 (6 bases). V dropped 10 bases and J dropped 0 bases, with 12 bases sitting between them. The length of the CDR3 is 13 residues. From germline, CDR1 is MNHEY and CDR2 SMNVEV (reference sequence). The CDR3 DNA sequence: TGTGCCACCACAGGGACTCTGAACACTGAAGCTTTCTTT. Translated, it gives CATTGTLNTEAFF.

This clone was seen only a few times. Distinct nucleotide sequences in the sample also encode this CDR3. CDR3 nucleotides: TGTGCCAGCAGTCCTGGGACAGCATCCACAGATACGCAGTATTTT. This gives the protein CASSPGTASTDTQYF. This chain connects TRBV28 to TRBJ2-3; 7 bases agree with TRBD1. J gave up 2 bases and V 5 bases, and 7 bases lay outside the gene matches. Germline CDR1 and CDR2: MDHEN and SYDVKM. This CDR3 contains 15 residues.

V usage is TRBV10-3 and J usage is TRBJ2-4, with 8 bases identical to TRBD1. CDR1 is ENHRY and CDR2 is SYGVKD in the germline V gene. This CDR3 region has 11 residues. J gave up 6 bases and V 10 bases, and 2 bases lay outside the gene matches. CDR3 bases: TGTGCCACGGGACAGGCAAACATTCAGTACTTC. It yields the protein CATGQANIQYF.

This clone was counted a few times. The V and J genes are TRBV29-1 and TRBJ2-2; D uncertain. The germline V gene has CDR1 SQVTM and CDR2 ANQGSEA. The CDR3 consists of 13 residues. The ends were cut back, 5 bases at V and 1 base at J, with 8 bases in the middle. DNA for the CDR3: TGCAGCGTTACCCGACAGAACACCGGGGAGCTGTTTTTT. Its translation: CSVTRQNTGELFF.

The CDR3 here is CASSSSFGARGYEQYF. The CDR3 DNA reads as TGTGCCAGCAGCTCCTCCTTTGGGGCCAGGGGCTACGAGCAGTACTTC. The chain links TRBV7-3 to TRBJ2-7; the D gene is possibly TRBD1 (6 bases). Trimming left V 4 bases short and J 3 bases short, with 19 bases between. The CDR3 is 16 residues long. The germline V gene encodes CDR1 SGHTA and CDR2 FQGTGA.

This clone was counted a few times. The chain joins TRBV4-1 to TRBJ2-7; D not resolved. The CDR3 consists of 14 residues. Per the germline V gene, CDR1 is MGHRA and CDR2 is YSYEKL. V gave up 0 bases and J gave up 4 bases, with 10 bases separating them. The chain's CDR3 is CASSQDQVLYEQYF. The CDR3, as DNA: TGCGCCAGCAGCCAAGATCAAGTCCTGTACGAGCAGTACTTC.

This clone was seen a few times. The genes are TRBV9 and TRBJ1-3; the D gene is possibly TRBD1 (5 bases). Deletions cut 1 base from V and 4 bases from J, with 12 bases between. Per germline, CDR1 SGDLS and CDR2 YYNGEE. The CDR3 is 15 residues long. CDR3 DNA sequence: TGTGCCAGCAGCGTACTCGACAGTGCCGGAAACACCATATATTTT. Amino acids: CASSVLDSAGNTIYF.

This chain uses TRBV5-4 with TRBJ2-1; 10 bases fit TRBD2. V shed 0 bases, J shed 4 bases, and the junction held 7 bases outside the gene matches. The germline CDR1 and CDR2 sequences are SGHNT and YYREEE (reference sequence). The CDR3 runs to 17 residues. The CDR3 DNA reads as TGTGCCAGCAGCTTGGGGACTAGCGGACCACTTTACAATGAGCAGTTCTTC. Protein product: CASSLGTSGPLYNEQFF.